The 32 T cell receptor beta chains given below trace back to one sample, sequenced in a study of tumor-infiltrating lymphocytes in oesophageal squamous cell carcinoma. TCRdb reanalysed the PCR reads using MiXCR and keeps one entry per CDR3 protein. The sample lists some 16,000 distinct CDR3 sequences, roughly 50% occurring once. The material sequenced was esophageal tumor tissue. These receptors were obtained from a male donor with esophageal squamous cell carcinoma.

Relative to its sample, this clonotype is medium-sized. The chain links TRBV6-1 to TRBJ2-5; D is possibly TRBD1 (6 bases). This CDR3 comprises 14 residues. V shed 6 bases and J shed 13 bases, with 24 bases lying between them. Looked up from germline, CDR1 is MNHNS and CDR2 is SASEGT. CDR3 sequence (DNA): TGTGCCAGCAGCCAAGACTTAGGGACACCTCACCGGTACTTC. It specifies CASSQDLGTPHRYF.

This chain uses TRBV7-3 with TRBJ2-3; TRBD2 aligns across 11 bases. Judging by the DNA end, TRBJ2-5 fits better; the J call may be wrong. Germline CDR1 and CDR2: SGHTA and FQGTGA. The CDR3 is 19 residues long. The CDR3 nucleotides read TGTGCCAGCAGCTTAAGGGGGCCTATAGCGGGGGGGTACTCTGAGACCCAGTACTTC. The encoded protein is CASSLRGPIAGGYSETQYF.

This chain uses TRBV7-6 with TRBJ2-1, with D perhaps TRBD2 (6 bases). V gave up 5 bases and J gave up 4 bases, with 15 bases separating them. The CDR3 is made up of 15 amino acids. Germline V gene sequence: CDR1 SGHVS, CDR2 FNYEAQ. Here the CDR3 DNA reads TGTGCCAGCAGCCTCCCCTCGGGAGAGTACAATGAGCAGTTCTTC. Protein sequence: CASSLPSGEYNEQFF.

This chain uses TRBV5-6 with TRBJ2-5, with no clear D. The assigned J gene may be wrong: the sequence end matches TRBJ2-7 better. The CDR3 runs 14 residues. Per germline, CDR1 SGHDT and CDR2 YYEEEE. CDR3 protein: CASSLDFQNYEQYF. The CDR3 region has the DNA TGTGCCAGCAGCTTGGATTTTCAAAACTACGAGCAGTACTTC.

The V and J genes are TRBV5-6 and TRBJ1-1; possible D gene TRBD1, 6 bases. The closer fit of TRBJ2-1 to the DNA end suggests the J call may be wrong. The CDR3 runs to 14 residues. Germline V gene lookup returns CDR1 SGHDT and CDR2 YYEEEE. In nucleotides, the CDR3 is TGTGCCAGCAGCTTGGGGCCCGGGGACACTGAGCAGTTCTTC. Translating gives CASSLGPGDTEQFF.

The chain recombines TRBV7-6 with TRBJ2-3; D is perhaps TRBD1 (6 bases). Between the trimmed V and J ends, which lost 5 bases and 14 bases, there was a span of 32 bases. Germline V gives CDR1 SGHVS, CDR2 FNYEAQ. The length of the CDR3 is 17 residues. CDR3 nucleotide sequence: TGTGCCAGCAGCCAAGGGGGTACAGATCCGAACACCGGGGAGCTGTATTTT. It is translated as CASSQGGTDPNTGELYF. Looking up the rest from reference TRBV7-6 and TRBJ2-3 gives the full variable domain: GAGVSQSPRYKVTKRGQDVALRCDPISGHVSLYWYRQALGQGPEFLTYFNYEAQQDKSGLPNDRFSAERPEGSISTLTIQRTEQRDSAMYRCASSQGGTDPNTGELYFGPGTRLTVL.

The V gene is TRBV11-2, the J gene TRBJ1-2; 10 nucleotides match TRBD1. Germline loops: CDR1 SGHAT, CDR2 FQNNGV. The CDR3 extends over 14 amino acids. J was trimmed by 7 bases and V by 5 bases; bases with no gene match: 7. This chain's CDR3 is CASSPGTGVTGYTF. The CDR3 DNA follows: TGTGCCAGCAGCCCCGGGACAGGGGTAACTGGCTACACCTTC.

Concerning this clonotype: The CDR3 does not end in the conserved phenylalanine or tryptophan, so this is likely a read error. Because the CDR3's place on the DNA is in doubt, the DNA is left out and the CDR3 is given as listed by TCRdb. V and J are TRBV7-6 and TRBJ2-6; the table assigns TRBD1, which was not confirmed against the DNA. Looked up from germline, CDR1 is SGHVS and CDR2 is FNYEAQ. The length of the CDR3 is 15 amino acids, counting both ends. This chain's CDR3 is CASSLESNNEQFFGA.

This clonotype has just a few counts. The J gene is TRBJ2-5, the V gene TRBV7-6; 9 positions agree with TRBD2. Trimming at V came to 0 bases and at J to 2 bases, leaving 10 bases not matched to a gene. Germline V CDR1 and CDR2: SGHVS, FNYEAQ. CDR3 length: 18 residues. CDR3: CASSLAVFSGSGQETQYF. The CDR3 DNA reads as TGTGCCAGCAGCTTAGCGGTTTTTAGCGGGAGTGGTCAAGAGACCCAGTACTTC.

The chain joins TRBV7-3 to TRBJ2-1; a weak D match, TRBD2 (5 bases). There are 14 residues in the CDR3. Trimming took 2 bases from V and 9 from J, leaving 14 bases between them. From germline, CDR1 is SGHTA and CDR2 FQGTGA. The CDR3 sequence: CASSLGLNVGEQFF. CDR3 DNA sequence: TGTGCCAGCAGCTTAGGACTGAATGTGGGTGAGCAGTTCTTC.

The chain recombines TRBV5-4 with TRBJ2-1, with D perhaps given as TRBD1 or TRBD2 (5 bases each). V lost 1 base, J lost 5 bases, and 10 bases lay in between. CDR1 and CDR2 (germline): SGHNT, YYREEE (reference sequence). The CDR3 is 14 residues long. Written as DNA, the CDR3 is TGTGCCAGCAGCTTGTGGGACCGAAACAATGAGCAGTTCTTC. Its protein is CASSLWDRNNEQFF.

The V gene is TRBV2, the J gene TRBJ1-1, with 10 bases aligning to TRBD1. V lost 3 bases and J lost 2; bases outside the gene matches: 9. The length of the CDR3 is 17 residues. Germline loops: CDR1 SNHLY, CDR2 FYNNEI. The CDR3 bases are TGTGCCAGCAGTGACGGGGGGACAGGGGAGGGAAACACTGAAGCTTTCTTT. This encodes CASSDGGTGEGNTEAFF.

The V gene is TRBV12-3 or TRBV12-4, the J gene TRBJ2-5; possibly TRBD1 for D (5 bases). The DNA end lines up better with TRBJ2-3; the J call may be wrong. The CDR3 is made up of 14 amino acids. The CDR3 DNA reads TGTGCCAGCAGTTTAGGGGGCTCGGGAGATACGCAGTATTTT. It is translated as CASSLGGSGDTQYF.

The V gene is TRBV24-1, the J gene TRBJ2-3; no reliable D call. CDR3 size: 14 residues. Germline V CDR1 and CDR2: KGHDR, SFDVKD. V was shortened by 2 bases and J by 2 bases, with 7 bases between the two germline ends. CDR3 amino acids: CATSDSAYTDTQYF. CDR3 sequence (DNA): TGTGCCACCAGTGATTCCGCATACACAGATACGCAGTATTTT.

The chain employs TRBV7-8 and TRBJ2-7; 8 bases fit TRBD1. With the DNA end fitting TRBJ1-2 better, the J assignment may be wrong. Germline values: CDR1 SGHVS, CDR2 FQNEAQ. The CDR3 covers 14 residues. CDR3 loop: CASSPLQGVIGYTF. As DNA, the CDR3 is TGTGCCAGCAGCCCTCTACAGGGGGTGATAGGCTACACCTTC.

The chain carries TRBV6-8 and TRBJ1-1, with D perhaps TRBD1 (5 bases). V was pared by 6 bases and J by 8 bases, with 13 bases between. This CDR3 contains 12 residues. Germline-derived CDR1 and CDR2 are MNHGY and SAAAGT. CDR3 region: CASRATVGEAFF. The CDR3 region has the DNA TGTGCCAGCAGGGCGACAGTGGGAGAAGCTTTCTTT.

In regard to this clonotype: Its ends do not fully match the called genes, so a read error is possible. The chain combines TRBV7-3 with TRBJ2-7, with TRBD1 matching 8 bases. The CDR3 extends over 15 amino acids. Germline-derived CDR1 and CDR2 are SGHTA and FQGTGA. The CDR3 sequence is CASSLGTGPLSPLHF. CDR3 coding DNA: TGTGCCAGCAGCTTAGGGACAGGCCCTCTTTCACCCCTCCACTTC.

This chain links TRBV6-6 with TRBJ1-2; unclear D gene. Per the germline V gene, CDR1 is MNHNY and CDR2 is SVGAGI (reference sequence). The V end lost 0 bases, the J end lost 6 bases, and 20 bases lay between the germline ends. CDR3 size: 17 residues. The CDR3, as DNA: TGTGCCAGCAGTTACTCGATGGTTTTGGACCCCGGGGATGGCTACACCTTC. Its protein product is CASSYSMVLDPGDGYTF.

This rearrangement joins TRBV7-2 to TRBJ2-3; 9 bases fit TRBD2. Germline loops: CDR1 SGHTA, CDR2 FQGNSA. The J segment lost 3 bases and the V segment lost 3 bases, leaving 4 bases of the junction unmatched. This CDR3 spans 15 amino acids. CDR3: CASSFSGSLTDTQYF. Here the CDR3 DNA reads TGTGCCAGCAGCTTTAGCGGGAGTTTAACAGATACGCAGTATTTT.

The V call is TRBV7-2, the J call TRBJ2-5, with 7 positions matching TRBD2. Trimming took 3 bases from V and 4 from J; bases not matched to a gene: 8. Germline V gives CDR1 SGHTA, CDR2 FQGNSA. The CDR3 is 15 residues long. CDR3 sequence: CASSLNGGMRETQYF. CDR3 nucleotide sequence: TGTGCCAGCAGCTTGAACGGGGGGATGCGAGAGACCCAGTACTTC.

This chain uses TRBV6-8 with TRBJ2-4; D might be TRBD2 (5 bases). The assigned J gene may be wrong: the sequence end matches TRBJ2-1 better. The germline gives CDR1 MNHGY, CDR2 SAAAGT. This CDR3 region has 17 residues. The CDR3 region is CASSYSIRGTINNEQFF. CDR3 in DNA: TGTGCCAGCAGTTACTCGATACGGGGTACTATTAACAATGAGCAGTTCTTC.

Remarks on this clonotype: A much larger clone lies a single base off, so this may be a read error. V usage is TRBV12-3 or TRBV12-4 and J usage is TRBJ2-1, with TRBD2 matching 11 bases. The end of the DNA fits TRBJ2-7 better, so the J call may be wrong. The CDR3 consists of 18 residues. The CDR3 DNA reads as TGTGCCAGCAGCTCTTTGGGGGCTAGCGGGAGGTACTACAATGAGCAGTACTTC. It translates to CASSSLGASGRYYNEQYF.

This clonotype was recorded a few times. DNA for the CDR3: TGTGCCAGCAGCGCCGTAGGCTCCTACAATGAGCAGTTCTTC. Its protein product is CASSAVGSYNEQFF. V gene TRBV11-1 combines with J gene TRBJ2-1; D not certain. The CDR3 contains 14 residues. The germline CDR1 and CDR2 sequences are SGHAT and FQDESV (reference sequence). The V end was cut by 5 bases, the J end by 0 bases, with 8 bases between.

There are many counts of this clonotype. This CDR3 reads CASSLPRVVGGNEQFF. CDR3 nucleotide sequence: TGTGCCAGCAGCTTACCGCGAGTGGTGGGGGGGAATGAGCAGTTCTTC. The chain employs TRBV7-2 and TRBJ2-1, with TRBD2 matching over 7 bases. The CDR3 covers 16 residues. Germline CDR1 reads SGHTA; CDR2 reads FQGNSA. The trim removed 2 bases at V and 7 bases at J, leaving 11 bases unmatched.

V and J are TRBV12-3 or TRBV12-4 and TRBJ2-1; D ambiguous. Trimming took 4 bases from V and 0 from J, leaving 7 bases between them. The CDR3 loop spans 14 amino acids. The CDR3 sequence is CASSYVSSYNEQFF. DNA of the CDR3: TGTGCCAGCAGTTACGTCAGCTCCTACAATGAGCAGTTCTTC.

The CDR3 spells CASSLVGTGEQPQHF. The CDR3 DNA sequence: TGTGCCAGCAGCTTAGTTGGGACAGGGGAGCAGCCCCAGCATTTT. V and J are TRBV7-2 and TRBJ1-5; the match to TRBD1 covers 10 bases. Looked up from germline, CDR1 is SGHTA and CDR2 is FQGNSA. The CDR3 covers 15 residues. The ends lost 1 base at V and 7 bases at J; junction bases unmatched: 4.

This clonotype is medium-sized by share. J is TRBJ1-5 and V is TRBV24-1; D is uncertain. Per the germline V gene, CDR1 is KGHDR and CDR2 is SFDVKD. CDR3 length: 12 amino acids. V lost 4 bases to trimming and J lost 6 bases, with 6 bases between them. Here the CDR3 DNA reads TGTGCCACCAGTGACCCCGGTCAGCCCCAGCATTTT. Translating gives CATSDPGQPQHF.

This chain links TRBV12-3 or TRBV12-4 with TRBJ1-5, with D possibly TRBD1 on 6 matching bases. Trimming took off 4 bases at V and 4 bases at J, with 11 bases between the two ends. The CDR3 runs 14 residues. The DNA of the CDR3 is TGTGCCAGCAGTTCCGGACAGCAGAATCAGCCCCAGCATTTT. Translation: CASSSGQQNQPQHF.

This sequence joins TRBV7-2 and TRBJ2-1; 10 bases line up with TRBD2. Germline V gene lookup returns CDR1 SGHTA and CDR2 FQGNSA. The CDR3 extends over 15 amino acids. V gave up 1 base and J gave up 10 bases; unmatched junction bases: 7. In nucleotides, the CDR3 is TGTGCCAGCAGCTTAGAGGCTAGCGGGAGTCGAGAGCAGTTCTTC. Amino acid sequence: CASSLEASGSREQFF.

The chain combines TRBV12-3 or TRBV12-4 with TRBJ1-5; D unresolved. The CDR3 sequence is 12 residues long. V gave up 6 bases and J gave up 10 bases, with 13 bases separating them. The CDR3 reads CASSLGEGPQHF. CDR3 nucleotide sequence: TGTGCCAGCAGCCTGGGAGAAGGTCCCCAGCATTTT.

CDR3 coding DNA: TGTGCCAGCAGCCCCCGGGACAGAAGCACCTATGGCTACACCTTC. It encodes CASSPRDRSTYGYTF. The genes are TRBV7-2 and TRBJ1-2; 7 bases align to TRBD1. J was trimmed by 4 bases and V by 5 bases; bases with no gene match: 10. CDR1 is SGHTA, CDR2 FQGNSA, per germline. The CDR3 totals 15 residues.

V and J are TRBV7-9 and TRBJ1-1; TRBD1 is a possible D gene (6 bases). The CDR3 runs to 15 residues. Germline-derived CDR1 and CDR2 are SEHNR and FQNEAQ (reference sequence). V was clipped by 6 bases and J by 0 bases, with 14 bases between them. The CDR3 spells CASRDPGQMNTEAFF. CDR3 DNA sequence: TGTGCCAGCAGGGACCCGGGACAAATGAACACTGAAGCTTTCTTT.